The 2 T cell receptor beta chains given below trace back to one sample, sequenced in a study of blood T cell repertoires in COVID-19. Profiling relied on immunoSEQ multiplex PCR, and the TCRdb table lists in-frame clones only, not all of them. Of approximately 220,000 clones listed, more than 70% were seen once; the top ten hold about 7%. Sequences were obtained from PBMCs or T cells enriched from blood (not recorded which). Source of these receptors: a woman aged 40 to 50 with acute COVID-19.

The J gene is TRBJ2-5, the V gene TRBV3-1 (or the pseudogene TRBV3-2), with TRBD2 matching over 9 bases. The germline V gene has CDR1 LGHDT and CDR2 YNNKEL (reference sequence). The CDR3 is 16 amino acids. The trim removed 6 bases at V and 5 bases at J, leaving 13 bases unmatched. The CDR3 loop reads CASSNRRREGAETQYF. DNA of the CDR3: TGTGCCAGCAGTAATAGGCGGCGGGAGGGCGCGGAGACCCAGTACTTC.

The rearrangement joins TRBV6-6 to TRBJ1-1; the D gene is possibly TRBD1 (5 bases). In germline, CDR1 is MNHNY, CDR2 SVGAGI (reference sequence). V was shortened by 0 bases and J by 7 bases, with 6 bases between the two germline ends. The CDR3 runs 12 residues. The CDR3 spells CASSYSQGEAFF. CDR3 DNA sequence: TGTGCCAGCAGTTACTCCCAGGGTGAAGCTTTCTTT.